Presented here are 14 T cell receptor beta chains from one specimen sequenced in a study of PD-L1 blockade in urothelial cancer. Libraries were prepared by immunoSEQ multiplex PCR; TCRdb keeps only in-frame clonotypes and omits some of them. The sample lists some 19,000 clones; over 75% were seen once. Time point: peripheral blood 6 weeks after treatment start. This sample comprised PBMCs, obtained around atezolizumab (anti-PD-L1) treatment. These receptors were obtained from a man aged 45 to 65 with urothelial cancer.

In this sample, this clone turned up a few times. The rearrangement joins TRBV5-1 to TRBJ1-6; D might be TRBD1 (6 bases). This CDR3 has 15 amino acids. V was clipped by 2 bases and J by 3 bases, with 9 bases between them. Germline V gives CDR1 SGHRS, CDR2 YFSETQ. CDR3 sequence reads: CASSLQGGYNSPLHF. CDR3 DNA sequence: TGCGCCAGCAGCTTACAGGGCGGCTATAATTCACCCCTCCACTTT.

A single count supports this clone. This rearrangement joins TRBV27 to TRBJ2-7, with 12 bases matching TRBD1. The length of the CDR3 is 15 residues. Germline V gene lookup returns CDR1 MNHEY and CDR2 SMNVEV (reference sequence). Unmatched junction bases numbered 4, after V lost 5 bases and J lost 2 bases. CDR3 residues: CASSPGQGAAYEQYF. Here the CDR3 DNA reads TGTGCCAGCAGTCCGGGACAGGGGGCGGCCTACGAGCAGTACTTC.

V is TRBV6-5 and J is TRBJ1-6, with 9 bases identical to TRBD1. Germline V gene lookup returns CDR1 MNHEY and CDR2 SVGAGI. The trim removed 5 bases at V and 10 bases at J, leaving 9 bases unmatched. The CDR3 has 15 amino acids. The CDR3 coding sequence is TGTGCCAGCAGTCGTAGACAGGGGGTGGGGTCACCCCTCCACTTT. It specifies CASSRRQGVGSPLHF.

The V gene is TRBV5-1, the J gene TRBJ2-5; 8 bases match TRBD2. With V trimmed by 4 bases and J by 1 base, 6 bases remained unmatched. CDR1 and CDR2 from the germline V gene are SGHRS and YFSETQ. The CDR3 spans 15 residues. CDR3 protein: CASSNGRAGQETQYF. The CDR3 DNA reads TGCGCCAGCAGCAACGGGAGGGCGGGCCAAGAGACCCAGTACTTC.

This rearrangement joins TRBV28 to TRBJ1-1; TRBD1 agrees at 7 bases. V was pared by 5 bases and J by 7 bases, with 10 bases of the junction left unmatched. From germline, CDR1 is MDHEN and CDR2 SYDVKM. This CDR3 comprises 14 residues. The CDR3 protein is CASSTPAGTVEAFF. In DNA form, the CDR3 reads TGTGCCAGCAGTACTCCGGCCGGGACAGTTGAAGCTTTCTTT.

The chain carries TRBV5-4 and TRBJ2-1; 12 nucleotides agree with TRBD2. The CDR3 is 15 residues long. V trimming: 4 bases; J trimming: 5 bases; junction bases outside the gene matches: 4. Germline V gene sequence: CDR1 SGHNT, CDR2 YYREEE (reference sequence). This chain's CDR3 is CASSLWTSGNNEQFF. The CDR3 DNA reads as TGTGCCAGCAGCCTATGGACTAGCGGGAACAATGAGCAGTTCTTC. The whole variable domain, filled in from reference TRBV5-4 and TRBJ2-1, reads ETGVTQSPTHLIKTRGQQVTLRCSSQSGHNTVSWYQQALGQGPQFIFQYYREEENGRGNFPPRFSGLQFPNYSSELNVNALELDDSALYLCASSLWTSGNNEQFFGPGTRLTVL.

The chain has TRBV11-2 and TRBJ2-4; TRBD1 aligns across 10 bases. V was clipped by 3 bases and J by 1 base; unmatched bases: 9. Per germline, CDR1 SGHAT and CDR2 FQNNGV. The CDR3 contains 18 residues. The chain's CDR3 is CASSFGTGDAGAKNIQYF. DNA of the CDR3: TGTGCCAGCAGCTTTGGGACAGGGGATGCCGGGGCCAAAAACATTCAGTACTTC.

CDR3 region: CATSRRGTAEAFF. DNA for the CDR3: TGTGCCACCAGCAGAAGGGGGACAGCTGAAGCTTTCTTT. The chain recombines TRBV15 with TRBJ1-1, with 7 bases aligning to TRBD1. J gave up 6 bases and V 2 bases, and 3 bases lay outside the gene matches. The CDR3 consists of 13 residues. The V gene's germline CDR1 is LNHNV and CDR2 YYDKDF (reference sequence).

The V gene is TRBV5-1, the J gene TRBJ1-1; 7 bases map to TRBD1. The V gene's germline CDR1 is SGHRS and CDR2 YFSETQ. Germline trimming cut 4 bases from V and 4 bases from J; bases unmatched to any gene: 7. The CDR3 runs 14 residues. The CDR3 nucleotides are TGCGCCAGCAGCCCGGGGACAGCCGGCACTGAAGCTTTCTTT. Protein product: CASSPGTAGTEAFF.

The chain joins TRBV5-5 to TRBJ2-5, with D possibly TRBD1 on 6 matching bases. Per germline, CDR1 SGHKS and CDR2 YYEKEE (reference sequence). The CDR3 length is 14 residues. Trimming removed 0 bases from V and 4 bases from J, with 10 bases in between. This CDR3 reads CASSLVGAGETQYF. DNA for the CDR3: TGTGCCAGCAGCTTGGTGGGGGCAGGAGAGACCCAGTACTTC.

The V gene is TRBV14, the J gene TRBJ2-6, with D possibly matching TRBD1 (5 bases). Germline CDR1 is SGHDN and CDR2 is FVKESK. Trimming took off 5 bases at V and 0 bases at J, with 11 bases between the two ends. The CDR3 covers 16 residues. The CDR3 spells CASSSWGTSGANVLTF. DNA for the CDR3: TGTGCCAGCAGCTCTTGGGGCACCTCTGGGGCCAACGTCCTGACTTTC.

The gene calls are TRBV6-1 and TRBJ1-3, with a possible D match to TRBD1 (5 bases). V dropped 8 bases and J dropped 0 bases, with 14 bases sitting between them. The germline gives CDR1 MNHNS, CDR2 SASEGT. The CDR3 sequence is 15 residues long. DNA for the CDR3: TGTGCCAGCGCGGGGCATTTATCCTCTGGAAACACCATATATTTT. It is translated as CASAGHLSSGNTIYF.

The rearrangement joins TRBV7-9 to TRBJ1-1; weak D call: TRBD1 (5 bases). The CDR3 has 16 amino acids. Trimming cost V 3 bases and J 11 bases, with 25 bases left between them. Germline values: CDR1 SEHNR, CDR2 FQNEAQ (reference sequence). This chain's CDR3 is CASSFPRDYGPPRAFF. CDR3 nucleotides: TGTGCCAGCAGCTTCCCCCGGGACTATGGACCCCCTCGGGCTTTCTTT.

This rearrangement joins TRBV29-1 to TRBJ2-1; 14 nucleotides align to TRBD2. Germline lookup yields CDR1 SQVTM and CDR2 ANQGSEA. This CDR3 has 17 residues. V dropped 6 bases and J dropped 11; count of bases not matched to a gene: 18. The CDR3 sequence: CSVDRDSGTSGSYKQFF. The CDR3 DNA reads TGCAGCGTGGACAGGGACTCCGGGACTAGCGGGAGTTATAAGCAGTTCTTC.